One sample yielded the 25 T cell receptor beta chains listed below, sequenced in a study of blood T cell repertoires in COVID-19. Assay: immunoSEQ multiplex PCR; the TCRdb copy retains only in-frame clones and omits some. The repertoire consists of under 200,000 clones, with about 86% occurring once and the leading ten covering around 6.6%. Material: peripheral blood. The receptors come from a man between 50 and 59 years old with active or convalescent COVID-19.

This clone was counted a few times. The V gene is TRBV29-1, the J gene TRBJ2-1; 8 positions match TRBD2. The length of the CDR3 is 15 residues. Trimming removed 3 bases from V and 4 bases from J; junction bases left unmatched: 8. The germline gives CDR1 SQVTM, CDR2 ANQGSEA. The CDR3 coding sequence is TGCAGCGTTGACAGGGGAGCGGGAGATTACAATGAGCAGTTCTTC. Protein product: CSVDRGAGDYNEQFF.

In its sample, this clone was seen a few times. This chain uses TRBV7-9 with TRBJ2-7, with 7 bases that match TRBD2. This CDR3 is built from 18 residues. Germline CDR1 reads SEHNR; CDR2 reads FQNEAQ (reference sequence). Trimming took 7 bases from V and 2 from J; bases not matched to a gene: 20. The CDR3: CASTSTQPTAGPTYEQYF. For the CDR3, the DNA is TGTGCCAGCACCTCGACCCAACCAACAGCGGGACCGACCTACGAGCAGTACTTC.

V usage is TRBV5-4 and J usage is TRBJ2-5; TRBD2 aligns across 11 bases. The CDR3 runs to 14 residues. Looked up from germline, CDR1 is SGHNT and CDR2 is YYREEE (reference sequence). V lost 6 bases to trimming and J lost 5 bases; unmatched junction nucleotides: 6. The CDR3 spells CASTPSGGKETQYF. The CDR3 nucleotides are TGTGCCAGCACCCCTAGCGGGGGGAAGGAGACCCAGTACTTC.

A few counts support this clone. The chain joins TRBV4-3 to TRBJ1-6; D perhaps matches TRBD1 (6 bases). There are 13 residues in the CDR3. CDR1 LGHNA and CDR2 YSLEER come from the germline V gene. With 3 bases removed from V and 10 bases from J, the gap between germline ends came to 10 bases. This CDR3 reads CASSQARGSPLHF. DNA of the CDR3: TGCGCCAGCAGCCAGGCCAGGGGATCACCCCTCCACTTT.

The rearrangement uses TRBV18 and TRBJ1-2, with 7 bases fitting TRBD1. The CDR3 spans 17 residues. Trimming took 0 bases from V and 2 from J; bases not matched to a gene: 9. Looked up from germline, CDR1 is KGHSH and CDR2 is LQKENI. CDR3 loop: CASSPPFQGVVNYGYTF. The CDR3, as DNA: TGTGCCAGCTCACCACCGTTTCAGGGGGTGGTCAACTATGGCTACACCTTC.

V and J are TRBV4-3 and TRBJ1-6, with 7 positions matching TRBD1. Germline V lookup: CDR1 LGHNA, CDR2 YSLEER. The V and J ends lost 4 bases and 9 bases, in that order; junction bases with no gene match: 3. CDR3 size: 13 residues. CDR3 bases: TGCGCCAGCAGCCCAGGGGGTACTTCACCCCTCCACTTT. Protein: CASSPGGTSPLHF.

V gene TRBV18 combines with J gene TRBJ2-7, with 7 bases identical to TRBD1. CDR1 and CDR2 from the germline V gene are KGHSH and LQKENI. V lost 2 bases, J lost 5 bases, and 6 bases stayed unmatched. This CDR3 is built from 14 residues. The CDR3 protein is CASSPETGNDEQYF. The CDR3 bases are TGTGCCAGCTCACCAGAGACAGGGAACGACGAGCAGTACTTC.

The rearrangement uses TRBV14 and TRBJ2-7, with a possible D match to TRBD1 (7 bases). The CDR3 consists of 12 residues. The germline gives CDR1 SGHDN, CDR2 FVKESK. Trimming stripped 5 bases from V and 6 bases from J, with 11 bases between. CDR3 loop: CASSNRGGEQYF. The CDR3 nucleotides read TGTGCCAGCAGCAACAGGGGAGGCGAGCAGTACTTC.

For the CDR3, the DNA is TGTGCCAGCAGCTTCGCCGACGGGAATCAGCCCCAGCATTTT. Translated: CASSFADGNQPQHF. This chain connects TRBV9 to TRBJ1-5; D remains unclear. V lost 4 bases to trimming and J lost 4 bases, with 12 bases between them. This CDR3 comprises 14 residues. Germline V gene lookup returns CDR1 SGDLS and CDR2 YYNGEE.

The V call is TRBV7-9, the J call TRBJ2-3, with 10 nucleotides matching TRBD1. CDR3 length: 16 residues. From germline, CDR1 is SEHNR and CDR2 FQNEAQ (reference sequence). With V trimmed by 5 bases and J by 5 bases, 10 bases remained unmatched. As DNA, the CDR3 is TGTGCCAGCAGCCAGGGGACAGGGGTACTACGAGATACGCAGTATTTT. Residues: CASSQGTGVLRDTQYF.

This chain uses TRBV19 with TRBJ2-7, with 9 bases lining up with TRBD2. CDR1 is LNHDA and CDR2 is SQIVND in the germline V gene (reference sequence). This CDR3 comprises 17 residues. V lost 5 bases and J lost 7; bases outside the gene matches: 18. CDR3 residues: CASSGPGLAGSRGEQYF. Written as DNA, the CDR3 is TGTGCCAGTAGTGGACCCGGGCTAGCGGGAAGCCGGGGGGAGCAGTACTTC.

This clone was counted between two and nine times. The chain recombines TRBV5-4 with TRBJ2-2; tentative D call: TRBD1 (5 bases). From germline, CDR1 is SGHNT and CDR2 YYREEE (reference sequence). Trimming took off 5 bases at V and 5 bases at J, with 10 bases between the two ends. The CDR3 has 13 residues. The CDR3, as DNA: TGTGCCAGCAGGCAGCAGGGAACCGGGGAGCTGTTTTTT. Translated, it gives CASRQQGTGELFF.

The chain has TRBV9 and TRBJ2-1; TRBD2 aligns across 10 bases. CDR1 SGDLS and CDR2 YYNGEE come from the germline V gene. The V gene end was trimmed by 0 bases and the J gene end by 12 bases; junction bases not matched to a gene: 6. This CDR3 is built from 14 residues. CDR3 sequence (DNA): TGTGCCAGCAGCGTAGCTCCTAGCGGGGGCATGCAGTTCTTC. This encodes CASSVAPSGGMQFF.

Only one count was recorded for this clone. The CDR3 is CASSQAPGGFGNSPLHF. The CDR3 DNA follows: TGTGCCAGCAGCCAAGCCCCAGGGGGCTTCGGTAATTCACCCCTCCACTTT. This chain joins TRBV3-1 (or the pseudogene TRBV3-2) and TRBJ1-6; 8 nucleotides match TRBD1. Losses at the gene ends were 1 base for V and 6 bases for J; bases not matched to a gene: 8. The CDR3 is made up of 17 amino acids. Germline CDR1 reads LGHDT; CDR2 reads YNNKEL (reference sequence).

The chain links TRBV5-6 to TRBJ2-7; 8 nucleotides agree with TRBD2. V lost 0 bases to trimming and J lost 6 bases; unmatched junction nucleotides: 2. Germline CDR1 and CDR2: SGHDT and YYEEEE. The CDR3 contains 13 residues. CDR3 in DNA: TGTGCCAGCAGCTTGGTTCGGGGGGGCGAGCAGTACTTC. Its translation is CASSLVRGGEQYF.

The chain has TRBV4-2 and TRBJ2-5, with TRBD2 as a possible D gene (6 bases). Germline V gene data show CDR1 as LGHNA and CDR2 as YNFKEQ. This CDR3 has 14 residues. V was clipped by 3 bases and J by 1 base, with 9 bases between them. CDR3 amino acids: CASSQRSGQETQYF. CDR3 sequence (DNA): TGTGCCAGCAGCCAGCGTAGCGGCCAAGAGACCCAGTACTTC.

The chain combines TRBV6-2 or TRBV6-3 with TRBJ1-1, with TRBD1 as a possible D gene (5 bases). Germline V CDR1 and CDR2: MNHEY, SVGEGT. The CDR3 is 16 residues long. Trimming cost V 5 bases and J 1 base, with 17 bases left between them. CDR3 coding DNA: TGTGCCAGCAGTCGTCCGAAGACAGTCACGAACACTGAAGCTTTCTTT. Amino acids: CASSRPKTVTNTEAFF.

This clone appeared once. This chain joins TRBV18 and TRBJ1-5; TRBD1 matches at 8 bases. In germline, CDR1 is KGHSH, CDR2 LQKENI. The CDR3 runs to 16 residues. V was pared by 0 bases and J by 0 bases, with 1 base of the junction left unmatched. The CDR3 reads CASSPPGQGSNQPQHF. Written as DNA, the CDR3 is TGTGCCAGCTCACCACCCGGACAGGGTAGCAATCAGCCCCAGCATTTT. The full variable domain, with the rest looked up from reference TRBV18 and TRBJ1-5, is NAGVMQNPRHLVRRRGQEARLRCSPMKGHSHVYWYRQLPEEGLKFMVYLQKENIIDESGMPKERFSAEFPKEGPSILRIQQVVRGDSAAYFCASSPPGQGSNQPQHFGDGTRLSIL.

This chain uses TRBV18 with TRBJ1-2, with D perhaps matching TRBD1 (5 bases). Germline values: CDR1 KGHSH, CDR2 LQKENI. The CDR3 extends over 13 amino acids. Trimming shortened V by 3 bases and J by 3 bases, and 8 bases separated the two germline ends. DNA for the CDR3: TGTGCCAGCTCACCTTCCAGGGACTATGGCTACACCTTC. Translating it yields CASSPSRDYGYTF.

The chain employs TRBV28 and TRBJ2-6; D call uncertain. Trimming took off 6 bases at V and 3 bases at J, with 12 bases between the two ends. Germline lookup yields CDR1 MDHEN and CDR2 SYDVKM. The CDR3 is made up of 15 amino acids. CDR3 bases: TGTGCCAGCAGCCTTGATCTAAGTGGGGCCAACGTCCTGACTTTC. Translating it yields CASSLDLSGANVLTF.

The chain has TRBV7-3 and TRBJ2-3, with D perhaps TRBD2 (6 bases). Trimming cost V 1 base and J 0 bases, with 8 bases left between them. The CDR3 length is 15 residues. CDR1 is SGHTA, CDR2 FQGTGA, per germline. The CDR3, as DNA: TGTGCCAGCAGCTTAAGCGGGACCAGCACAGATACGCAGTATTTT. Protein: CASSLSGTSTDTQYF. Looking up the rest from reference TRBV7-3 and TRBJ2-3 gives the full variable domain: GAGVSQTPSNKVTEKGKYVELRCDPISGHTALYWYRQSLGQGPEFLIYFQGTGAADDSGLPNDRFFAVRPEGSVSTLKIQRTERGDSAVYLCASSLSGTSTDTQYFGPGTRLTVL.

Note on this clone: The same CDR3 also results from other DNA sequences found in this sample. V is TRBV3-1 (or the pseudogene TRBV3-2) and J is TRBJ1-5, with 10 positions matching TRBD1. The CDR3 is made up of 15 amino acids. V was clipped by 4 bases and J by 1 base; unmatched bases: 1. CDR1 and CDR2 from the germline V gene are LGHDT and YNNKEL (reference sequence). The chain's CDR3 is CASSLGQGSNQPQHF. The DNA of the CDR3 is TGTGCCAGCAGCCTGGGACAGGGGAGCAATCAGCCCCAGCATTTT.

This chain joins TRBV15 and TRBJ2-2; the match to TRBD2 covers 9 bases. The CDR3 length is 14 residues. V shed 4 bases, J shed 5 bases, and the junction held 2 bases outside the gene matches. The germline V gene has CDR1 LNHNV and CDR2 YYDKDF (reference sequence). CDR3 DNA sequence: TGTGCCACCAGCATTAGCGGGAGAACCGGGGAGCTGTTTTTT. It is translated as CATSISGRTGELFF.

The chain combines TRBV19 with TRBJ1-4; D gene uncertain. Germline lookup yields CDR1 LNHDA and CDR2 SQIVND (reference sequence). Trimming cost V 2 bases and J 3 bases, with 7 bases left between them. The CDR3 loop spans 14 amino acids. DNA of the CDR3: TGTGCCAGTAGTATAACTAATTCTAATGAAAAACTGTTTTTT. Its protein product is CASSITNSNEKLFF.

The V gene is TRBV5-1, the J gene TRBJ1-4; a possible D gene is TRBD1 (6 bases). V lost 6 bases and J lost 0, with 12 bases in between. The CDR3 is 15 residues long. Per germline, CDR1 SGHRS and CDR2 YFSETQ. CDR3: CASTEQGSTNEKLFF. CDR3 bases: TGCGCCAGCACCGAACAGGGATCAACTAATGAAAAACTGTTTTTT.